These T cell receptor beta chains were read from a single sample in a study of regulatory T cells in long-lasting Graves disease. MiXCR, applied by TCRdb to the multiplex PCR reads, yields one record per CDR3 protein. The sample yields approximately 400,000 distinct CDR3 sequences, about 10% seen once. Another study also made use of these data, one on T cells in Graves' hyperthyroidism and ophthalmopathy.

The material sequenced was peripheral blood mononuclear cells (PBMCs), taken at new diagnosis, from a patient treated with antithyroid drugs. These receptors came from a woman between 18 and 30 years old with Graves disease. The CDR3 runs from the conserved cysteine through the conserved F or W. The order of the fields is J gene, V gene, D gene, clone size, CDR3 protein, CDR3 DNA. D genes are given only for firm matches. Expanded clones are given a class, and other clones once, few, many or no size at all.

j_call: TRBJ2-3
v_call: TRBV11-1
d_call: .
clone_size: .
cdr3_aa: CASSWDGDTQYF
cdr3_nt: TGTGCCAGCAGCTGGGATGGGGATACGCAGTATTTT

j_call: TRBJ2-3
v_call: TRBV6-2/TRBV6-3
d_call: .
clone_size: few
cdr3_aa: CASCKADTQYF
cdr3_nt: TGTGCCAGCTGTAAGGCAGATACGCAGTATTTT

j_call: TRBJ1-2
v_call: TRBV12-3/TRBV12-4
d_call: .
clone_size: many
cdr3_aa: CASSLVGKGYTF
cdr3_nt: TGTGCCAGCAGTTTAGTGGGGAAGGGCTACACCTTC

j_call: TRBJ2-4
v_call: TRBV5-1
d_call: .
clone_size: many
cdr3_aa: CASSLDRGLLYF
cdr3_nt: TGCGCCAGCAGCTTGGACAGAGGCCTTCTGTACTTC

j_call: TRBJ2-7
v_call: TRBV5-6
d_call: .
clone_size: .
cdr3_aa: CASSFYRKGGTDTYEQYF
cdr3_nt: TGTGCCAGCAGCTTTTATAGGAAAGGGGGAACAGACACCTACGAGCAGTACTTC

j_call: TRBJ2-4
v_call: TRBV27
d_call: .
clone_size: many
cdr3_aa: CASSGRERLAKNIQYF
cdr3_nt: TGTGCCAGCAGTGGGCGGGAACGGCTAGCCAAAAACATTCAGTACTTC

j_call: TRBJ2-3
v_call: TRBV19
d_call: TRBD1
clone_size: .
cdr3_aa: CASSAGGYGTDTQYF
cdr3_nt: TGTGCCAGTTCTGCAGGGGGCTACGGCACAGATACGCAGTATTTT

j_call: TRBJ2-5
v_call: TRBV19
d_call: .
clone_size: many
cdr3_aa: CASSIAHGLEGGETQYF
cdr3_nt: TGTGCCAGTAGTATAGCCCATGGGCTAGAAGGGGGGGAGACCCAGTACTTC

j_call: TRBJ2-2
v_call: TRBV2
d_call: .
clone_size: many
cdr3_aa: CASNLAPGELFF
cdr3_nt: TGTGCCAGCAATCTTGCCCCCGGGGAGCTGTTTTTT

j_call: TRBJ2-1
v_call: TRBV7-9
d_call: .
clone_size: many
cdr3_aa: CASSLGDLYNEQFF
cdr3_nt: TGTGCCAGCAGCTTAGGGGACCTATACAATGAGCAGTTCTTC

j_call: TRBJ1-5
v_call: TRBV2
d_call: .
clone_size: many
cdr3_aa: CASSYQGTYSNQPQHF
cdr3_nt: TGTGCCAGCAGTTATCAGGGGACTTATAGCAATCAGCCCCAGCATTTT

j_call: TRBJ2-2
v_call: TRBV30
d_call: TRBD2
clone_size: few
cdr3_aa: CAWSWVAGARGGELFF
cdr3_nt: TGTGCCTGGAGTTGGGTAGCGGGAGCTCGGGGCGGGGAGCTGTTTTTT

j_call: TRBJ1-2
v_call: TRBV11-2
d_call: .
clone_size: many
cdr3_aa: CASSLGDTGYTF
cdr3_nt: TGTGCCAGCAGCCTTGGGGATACGGGCTACACCTTC

j_call: TRBJ2-6
v_call: TRBV28
d_call: .
clone_size: many
cdr3_aa: CASSPWLGLSSGANVLTF
cdr3_nt: TGTGCCAGCAGTCCCTGGTTGGGACTTAGCTCTGGGGCCAACGTCCTGACTTTC

j_call: TRBJ2-1
v_call: TRBV5-6
d_call: TRBD2
clone_size: .
cdr3_aa: CASSAPGTSGPEVDEQFF
cdr3_nt: TGTGCCAGCAGCGCCCCGGGGACTAGCGGGCCCGAAGTAGATGAGCAGTTCTTC

j_call: TRBJ2-5
v_call: TRBV15
d_call: .
clone_size: many
cdr3_aa: CATSREDVRTQYF
cdr3_nt: TGTGCCACCAGCAGAGAAGACGTGAGGACCCAGTACTTC

j_call: TRBJ1-3
v_call: TRBV20-1
d_call: .
clone_size: .
cdr3_aa: CSAREYFRGSAGNTIYF
cdr3_nt: TGCAGTGCTAGAGAATATTTTCGGGGGTCTGCTGGAAACACCATATATTTT

j_call: TRBJ2-5
v_call: TRBV20-1
d_call: .
clone_size: many
cdr3_aa: CSAPLTTPVWTQYF
cdr3_nt: TGCAGTGCCCCCCTAACTACACCCGTATGGACCCAGTACTTC

j_call: TRBJ1-5
v_call: TRBV28
d_call: .
clone_size: many
cdr3_aa: CATSREGGSQPQHF
cdr3_nt: TGTGCCACCTCGAGGGAGGGGGGGAGTCAGCCCCAGCATTTT

j_call: TRBJ2-6
v_call: TRBV4-2
d_call: TRBD2
clone_size: .
cdr3_aa: CASSQVESGGGLRANVLTF
cdr3_nt: TGTGCCAGCAGCCAAGTCGAATCGGGCGGGGGACTGAGGGCCAACGTCCTGACTTTC

j_call: TRBJ1-1
v_call: TRBV18
d_call: .
clone_size: many
cdr3_aa: CASSPGDTEAFF
cdr3_nt: TGTGCCAGCAGCCCGGGGGACACTGAAGCTTTCTTT

j_call: TRBJ2-5
v_call: TRBV5-6
d_call: TRBD2
clone_size: .
cdr3_aa: CASSFGLAGVRETQYF
cdr3_nt: TGTGCCAGCAGCTTTGGACTAGCGGGGGTGAGAGAGACCCAGTACTTC

j_call: TRBJ2-1
v_call: TRBV19
d_call: .
clone_size: once
cdr3_aa: CASKEDYSVYNEQFF
cdr3_nt: TGTGCCAGTAAGGAAGACTATAGCGTCTACAATGAGCAGTTCTTC

j_call: TRBJ1-5
v_call: TRBV5-1
d_call: TRBD1
clone_size: few
cdr3_aa: CASSPGTGRIGQPQHF
cdr3_nt: TGCGCCAGCAGCCCCGGGACAGGGAGAATAGGTCAGCCCCAGCATTTT

j_call: TRBJ2-1
v_call: TRBV20-1
d_call: .
clone_size: many
cdr3_aa: CSAGDSGNEQFF
cdr3_nt: TGCAGTGCTGGGGATAGCGGCAATGAACAGTTCTTC

j_call: TRBJ2-1
v_call: TRBV7-9
d_call: .
clone_size: many
cdr3_aa: CASSPLGVGRLGSYNEQFF
cdr3_nt: TGTGCCAGCAGCCCATTGGGCGTAGGTCGCCTAGGCTCCTACAATGAGCAGTTCTTC

j_call: TRBJ1-2
v_call: TRBV7-9
d_call: .
clone_size: few
cdr3_aa: CASSLKQVDGYTF
cdr3_nt: TGTGCCAGCAGCTTGAAACAGGTGGATGGCTACACCTTC

j_call: TRBJ2-1
v_call: TRBV20-1
d_call: TRBD1
clone_size: .
cdr3_aa: CSASGTAFFSYNEQFF
cdr3_nt: TGCAGTGCTTCCGGGACAGCTTTCTTCTCCTACAATGAGCAGTTCTTC

j_call: TRBJ1-1
v_call: TRBV20-1
d_call: .
clone_size: many
cdr3_aa: CSARPIYLLSTEAFF
cdr3_nt: TGCAGTGCTCGACCGATCTATCTCTTGAGCACTGAAGCTTTCTTT

j_call: TRBJ2-1
v_call: TRBV27
d_call: .
clone_size: .
cdr3_aa: CASGPLGEQFF
cdr3_nt: TGTGCCAGCGGGCCTCTTGGTGAGCAGTTCTTC

j_call: TRBJ1-6
v_call: TRBV6-2/TRBV6-3
d_call: .
clone_size: .
cdr3_aa: CASSYRLGLHF
cdr3_nt: TGTGCCAGCAGTTACCGGCTAGGCCTCCACTTT

j_call: TRBJ2-6
v_call: TRBV18
d_call: .
clone_size: few
cdr3_aa: CASSLSTVISGANVLTF
cdr3_nt: TGTGCCAGCTCACTATCGACAGTGATATCTGGGGCCAACGTCCTGACTTTC